This is a list of T cell receptor beta chains from one sample in a study of cytomegalovirus exposure and HLA in healthy donors. Method: immunoSEQ multiplex PCR; TCRdb's copy keeps in-frame clones and lacks some. The sample lists roughly 160,000 clones; roughly 80% were seen once. Sequenced: PBMCs. The receptors shown here come from a male donor in good health and CMV-seronegative. CDR3s include the opening cysteine and the closing phenylalanine or tryptophan. D genes are given only for firm matches. Expanded clones are given a class, and other clones once, few, many or no size at all.

d_gene,j_gene,abundance,v_gene,CDR3nt,CDR3aa
-,TRBJ1-3,once,TRBV4-3,TGCGCCAGCAGCCAAGACAGGGCGACTGGAAACACCATATATTTT,CASSQDRATGNTIYF
-,TRBJ1-2,-,TRBV5-1,TGTGCCAGCAGCTCGTCCTATGGCTACACCTTC,CASSSSYGYTF
TRBD2,TRBJ2-5,-,TRBV9,TGTGCCAGCAGCGTAGGCGGGGGGCTGAGGGAGACCCAGTACTTC,CASSVGGGLRETQYF
TRBD1,TRBJ1-2,-,TRBV7-8,TGTGCCAGCAGCTTAGGGCGGACAGGGGGTGTCTACACCTTC,CASSLGRTGGVYTF
-,TRBJ1-4,-,TRBV2,TGTGCCAGCAGGACTGCTCAGGGTGGACTGTTTTTT,CASRTAQGGLFF
-,TRBJ2-5,-,TRBV10-1,TGCGCCAGCAGTGAGGACATAGACCAAGAGACCCAGTACTTC,CASSEDIDQETQYF
-,TRBJ1-2,-,TRBV5-6,TGTGCCAGCAGCTGGGAAAGGACAGATGGCTACACCTTC,CASSWERTDGYTF
-,TRBJ1-2,-,TRBV6-1,TGTGCCAGCAGGGCGGCAGGGGTTAACTATGGCTACACCTTC,CASRAAGVNYGYTF
-,TRBJ2-2,-,TRBV10-3,TGTGCCATCAGTGGGGGGGGCGCGGGGAACACCGGGGAGCTGTTTTTT,CAISGGGAGNTGELFF
TRBD2,TRBJ2-3,-,TRBV5-1,TGCGCCAGCAGCTTGGGACTAGCAACAGATACGCAGTATTTT,CASSLGLATDTQYF
-,TRBJ2-6,once,TRBV5-1,TGCGCCAGCAGCTTGATCTCTTCCTCTGGGGCCAACGTCCTGACTTTC,CASSLISSSGANVLTF
-,TRBJ2-7,few,TRBV6-6,TGTGCCAGCAGTTTAGCAGGGCAAGAGTACTTC,CASSLAGQEYF
-,TRBJ2-2,-,TRBV5-1,TGCGCCAGCAGCTTGGCCGCGGGAATCGGGGAGCTGTTTTTT,CASSLAAGIGELFF
TRBD2,TRBJ2-1,once,TRBV25-1,TGTGCCAGCACGGGGGGTAGTGAGCAGTTCTTC,CASTGGSEQFF
TRBD2,TRBJ2-5,-,TRBV5-1,TGCGCCAGCAGAGAATCCGGGACTAGCGGGGGGTTGGTGGAGACCCAGTACTTC,CASRESGTSGGLVETQYF
-,TRBJ1-1,-,TRBV11-2,TGTGCCAGCAGCTGGGGCCCCCAGGGCACTGAAGCTTTCTTT,CASSWGPQGTEAFF
TRBD1,TRBJ1-4,few,TRBV15,TGTGCCACCAGCAGAGATGGGACAGGACGCGAAAAACTGTTTTTT,CATSRDGTGREKLFF
-,TRBJ2-5,-,TRBV13,TGTGCCAGCAGCGGTATGACAGAAACTCAAGAGACCCAGTACTTC,CASSGMTETQETQYF
TRBD1,TRBJ2-1,once,TRBV5-1,TGCGCCAGCAGCGTACGACAGGGTTTCGGCAATGAGCAGTTCTTC,CASSVRQGFGNEQFF
-,TRBJ1-2,-,TRBV5-1,TGCGCCAGCAGCTTCGACTCCCCGCTAGACTATGGCTACACCTTC,CASSFDSPLDYGYTF
TRBD2,TRBJ2-1,-,TRBV5-1,TGCGCCAGCAGCTTAGGCTCGCGGGGGGAACAGTTCTTC,CASSLGSRGEQFF
-,TRBJ1-1,-,TRBV4-1,TGCGCCAGCAGCCAACAGGGTACGAACACTGAAGCTTTCTTT,CASSQQGTNTEAFF
-,TRBJ1-1,few,TRBV4-1,TGCGCCAGCAGTCAACGAACAGGGATCCCGAACACTGAAGCTTTCTTT,CASSQRTGIPNTEAFF
TRBD2,TRBJ2-1,-,TRBV13,TGTGCCAGCAGCTTAGACGGACTAGCGGGGGTATCCTACAATGAGCAGTTCTTC,CASSLDGLAGVSYNEQFF
TRBD1,TRBJ2-3,-,TRBV27,TGTGCCAGCAGTCCGGGGACAGGCCTGGGCGATACGCAGTATTTT,CASSPGTGLGDTQYF
-,TRBJ1-1,-,TRBV29-1,TGCAGCGGCTGGGAGTTTGAAGCTTTCTTT,CSGWEFEAFF
-,TRBJ2-3,-,TRBV6-1,TGTGCCAGCAAGCGGTCGGATACGCAGTATTTT,CASKRSDTQYF
-,TRBJ1-6,few,TRBV6-5,TGTGCCAGCAGTTACTCGATTTGGGGCTCTAATTCACCCCTCCACTTT,CASSYSIWGSNSPLHF
-,TRBJ1-1,-,TRBV6-5,TGTGCCAGCAGTTACTCGATGCGGATGAACACTGAAGCTTTCTTT,CASSYSMRMNTEAFF
TRBD1,TRBJ1-1,-,TRBV10-3,TGTGCCATCACCGGGACAGCGAACACTGAAGCTTTCTTT,CAITGTANTEAFF
-,TRBJ1-4,-,TRBV27,TGTGCCAGCAGTTTAAACTCTGCTAATGAAAAACTGTTTTTT,CASSLNSANEKLFF
-,TRBJ1-2,-,TRBV6-1,TGTGCCAGCAGTGAAGCCGGGGAGGGTGGCGGCTACACCTTC,CASSEAGEGGGYTF
TRBD1,TRBJ1-2,few,TRBV30,TGTGCCTGGACGGCAGGGGGTTCGGGCTACACCTTC,CAWTAGGSGYTF
TRBD2,TRBJ2-1,-,TRBV30,TGTGCCTGGAGTGTACTAGCGGGGGGCCTGAATGAGCAGTTCTTC,CAWSVLAGGLNEQFF
TRBD1,TRBJ1-4,-,TRBV2,TGTGCCAGCAGCCGACAGGGGGCCCGTCTTGAAAAACTGTTTTTT,CASSRQGARLEKLFF
-,TRBJ1-1,-,TRBV5-1,TGCGCCAGCAGCCAACAGTCAGGGAACACTGAAGCTTTCTTT,CASSQQSGNTEAFF
TRBD1,TRBJ1-5,-,TRBV27,TGTGCCAGCAGTTTATCGGCAGGGGGTAATAGCAATCAGCCCCAGCATTTT,CASSLSAGGNSNQPQHF
TRBD2,TRBJ2-5,-,TRBV2,TGTGCCAGCAAATCCCTAGCGGGGGCACAAGAGACCCAGTACTTC,CASKSLAGAQETQYF
TRBD1,TRBJ1-1,-,TRBV14,TGTGCCAGCAGCCGGGACAGGGGTATGTCGACGGCTTTCTTT,CASSRDRGMSTAFF
-,TRBJ1-2,-,TRBV11-2,TGTGCCAGCAGCGTTAGCCCGGCAGATTCGGGCTACACCTTC,CASSVSPADSGYTF
TRBD1,TRBJ2-5,-,TRBV27,TGTGCCAGCAGTGTACAGGGGGAACAAGAGACCCAGTACTTC,CASSVQGEQETQYF
-,TRBJ2-1,-,TRBV14,TGTGCCAGCAGCGTACTCAATGAGCAGTTCTTC,CASSVLNEQFF
TRBD1,TRBJ2-3,once,TRBV11-2,TGTGCCAGCAGCCTCCGCGGGACAGGGGACACAGATACGCAGTATTTT,CASSLRGTGDTDTQYF
TRBD2,TRBJ2-5,-,TRBV6-1,TGTGCCAGCAGTGCCGTCACTAGCGGCCAAGAGACCCAGTACTTC,CASSAVTSGQETQYF
-,TRBJ1-2,-,TRBV10-3,TGTGCCATACCGGACAGAACTAACTATGGCTACACCTTC,CAIPDRTNYGYTF
TRBD1,TRBJ1-1,-,TRBV7-8,TGTGCCAGCAGCTCGCAAGGGGGCGGCACTGAAGCTTTCTTT,CASSSQGGGTEAFF
-,TRBJ2-5,-,TRBV27,TGTGCCAGCAGTTTGGGACCCGGGGGATACCAGGGAGAGACCCAGTACTTC,CASSLGPGGYQGETQYF
-,TRBJ2-1,-,TRBV19,TGTGCCAGTAGTATAGGGCCCCTTATGGTAAGCTCCTACAATGAGCAGTTCTTC,CASSIGPLMVSSYNEQFF
TRBD2,TRBJ2-2,-,TRBV7-2,TGTGCCAGCAGAAACCGGGGAGGGGCTGACACCGGGGAGCTGTTTTTT,CASRNRGGADTGELFF
-,TRBJ1-1,-,TRBV25-1,TGTGCCAGCAGCCCGGCGGGGAGGGCCCGTGGGGAAGCTTTCTTT,CASSPAGRARGEAFF
-,TRBJ2-7,once,TRBV27,TGTGCCAGCAGCCCCCCGCGGGCCTACGAGCAGTACTTC,CASSPPRAYEQYF
TRBD1,TRBJ1-2,-,TRBV6-5,TGTGCCACCAGACGGACAGGGGTCGATGGCTACACCTTC,CATRRTGVDGYTF
TRBD1,TRBJ2-7,-,TRBV27,TGTGCCAGTAGTCCCATGTCCGGGACAGGATACTACGAGCAGTACTTC,CASSPMSGTGYYEQYF
-,TRBJ1-1,-,TRBV7-9,TGTGCCAGCAGCTTGAGTCTTATGAACACTGAAGCTTTCTTT,CASSLSLMNTEAFF
-,TRBJ1-6,-,TRBV9,TGTGCCAGCAGCGTTGGGACGGGGGGATCTTCACCCCTCCACTTT,CASSVGTGGSSPLHF
TRBD1,TRBJ2-1,few,TRBV29-1,TGCAGCGTTCTGGGACAGGGGTTTTACAATGAGCAGTTCTTC,CSVLGQGFYNEQFF
-,TRBJ1-3,-,TRBV10-3,TGTGCCATCAGTGAGTTGCATTCCAGCTCTGGAAACACCATATATTTT,CAISELHSSSGNTIYF
TRBD1,TRBJ2-1,-,TRBV6-1,TGTGCCAGCAAACCCGGACAGGGGAGGAATGAGCAGTTCTTC,CASKPGQGRNEQFF
-,TRBJ1-3,-,TRBV5-1,TGCGCCAGCAGCTCATGGGACTTAGGATCTGGAAACACCATATATTTT,CASSSWDLGSGNTIYF